These 5 T cell receptor beta chains share one sample of origin, sequenced in a study of blood T cell repertoires in COVID-19. Sequenced by immunoSEQ multiplex PCR; TCRdb stores in-frame clones only, minus some. The sample contains fewer than 200,000 clones, around 90% of which appear only once. The sequenced sample was peripheral blood. The receptors stem from a woman aged 45-65 years with acute or convalescent COVID-19.

The rearrangement joins TRBV2 to TRBJ1-3; tentatively, D is TRBD1 (6 bases). This CDR3 region has 17 residues. Deletions cut 5 bases from V and 2 bases from J, with 19 bases between. CDR1 and CDR2 from the germline V gene are SNHLY and FYNNEI. CDR3 sequence reads: CASSYQPTGLTGNTIYF. For the CDR3, the DNA is TGTGCCAGCAGTTATCAACCGACAGGATTGACTGGAAACACCATATATTTT. Full variable domain (outside the CDR3, taken from reference TRBV2 and TRBJ1-3): EPEVTQTPSHQVTQMGQEVILRCVPISNHLYFYWYRQILGQKVEFLVSFYNNEISEKSEIFDDQFSVERPDGSNFTLKIRSTKLEDSAMYFCASSYQPTGLTGNTIYFGEGSWLTVV.

The chain combines TRBV11-2 with TRBJ1-1; D not resolved. Germline lookup yields CDR1 SGHAT and CDR2 FQNNGV. The V end lost 5 bases, the J end lost 0 bases, and 10 bases lay between the germline ends. CDR3 length: 14 residues. The CDR3 DNA reads as TGTGCCAGCAGCCCGGGGTCCTTGAACACTGAAGCTTTCTTT. Protein product: CASSPGSLNTEAFF.

This clone has a single count. V is TRBV4-1 and J is TRBJ2-2; TRBD2 matches at 9 bases. Germline CDR1 and CDR2: MGHRA and YSYEKL. V dropped 0 bases and J dropped 2; count of bases not matched to a gene: 16. The CDR3 is 21 residues long. The CDR3 spells CASSQDRASGETRLNTGELFF. CDR3 nucleotide sequence: TGCGCCAGCAGCCAAGATCGGGCTAGCGGGGAGACGCGGCTAAACACCGGGGAGCTGTTTTTT.

V and J are TRBV7-2 and TRBJ2-1; D is unclear. The CDR3 runs to 12 residues. Germline values: CDR1 SGHTA, CDR2 FQGNSA. V was shortened by 2 bases and J by 9 bases, with 8 bases between the two germline ends. As DNA, the CDR3 is TGTGCCAGCAGCTTACTTGCAGGTGAGCAGTTCTTC. Amino acids: CASSLLAGEQFF.

This clone occurred a few times. J is TRBJ2-1 and V is TRBV7-2; 7 bases agree with TRBD2. CDR3 size: 15 residues. V shed 5 bases, J shed 9 bases, and the junction held 13 bases outside the gene matches. From germline, CDR1 is SGHTA and CDR2 FQGNSA. This chain's CDR3 is CASSPVGQPGGEQFF. Here the CDR3 DNA reads TGTGCCAGCAGCCCGGTTGGACAACCGGGGGGTGAGCAGTTCTTC.